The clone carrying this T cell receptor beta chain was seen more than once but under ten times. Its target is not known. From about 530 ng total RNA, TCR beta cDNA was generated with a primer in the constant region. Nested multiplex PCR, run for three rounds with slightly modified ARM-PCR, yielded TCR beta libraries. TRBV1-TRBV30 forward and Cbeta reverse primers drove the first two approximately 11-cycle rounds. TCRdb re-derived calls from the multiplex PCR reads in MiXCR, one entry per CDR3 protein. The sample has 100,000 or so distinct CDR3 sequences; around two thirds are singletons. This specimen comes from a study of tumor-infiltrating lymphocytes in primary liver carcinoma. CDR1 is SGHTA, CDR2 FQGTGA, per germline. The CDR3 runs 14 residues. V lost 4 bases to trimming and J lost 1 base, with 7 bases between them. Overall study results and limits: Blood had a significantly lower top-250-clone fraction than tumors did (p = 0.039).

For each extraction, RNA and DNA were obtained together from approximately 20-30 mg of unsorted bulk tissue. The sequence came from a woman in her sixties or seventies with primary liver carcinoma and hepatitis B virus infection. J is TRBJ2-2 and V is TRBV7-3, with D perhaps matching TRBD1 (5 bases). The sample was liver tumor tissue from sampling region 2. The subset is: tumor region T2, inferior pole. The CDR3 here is CASSSQGNTGELFF. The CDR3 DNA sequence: TGTGCCAGCAGCTCCCAGGGGAACACCGGGGAGCTGTTTTTT.